Below are 10 T cell receptor beta chains sequenced from a single sample in a study of cytomegalovirus exposure and HLA in healthy donors. Method: immunoSEQ multiplex PCR; TCRdb's copy keeps in-frame clones and lacks some. This sample has 180,000 or so clones, with around nine tenths found just once. Sequencing was done on a sample of PBMCs. These receptor sequences come from a man younger than 35 in good health and CMV-seropositive.

V is TRBV5-1 and J is TRBJ1-2; D is unclear. CDR1 is SGHRS, CDR2 YFSETQ, per germline. The CDR3 loop spans 15 amino acids. Trimming took off 3 bases at V and 3 bases at J, with 15 bases between the two ends. The DNA for the CDR3 is TGCGCCAGCAGCTCCACCGAGGGAATTCACTATGGCTACACCTTC. It encodes CASSSTEGIHYGYTF.

The rearrangement joins TRBV7-9 to TRBJ1-3; no clear D. V was pared by 3 bases and J by 2 bases, with 14 bases between. Germline V gives CDR1 SEHNR, CDR2 FQNEAQ (reference sequence). This CDR3 is built from 16 residues. CDR3 in amino acids: CASSFHTSRAGNTIYF. DNA of the CDR3: TGTGCCAGCAGCTTCCATACGTCCCGGGCTGGAAACACCATATATTTT.

The table lists this clone with a few counts. The chain is built from TRBV4-1 and TRBJ2-7; 9 positions match TRBD2. Looked up from germline, CDR1 is MGHRA and CDR2 is YSYEKL. V lost 6 bases to trimming and J lost 3 bases; unmatched junction nucleotides: 6. CDR3 length equals 14 residues. The CDR3 DNA sequence: TGCGCCAGCAGTTCGACTAGCGGAGGCTACGAGCAGTACTTC. Protein product: CASSSTSGGYEQYF.

V usage is TRBV5-1 and J usage is TRBJ1-1; the match to TRBD1 covers 7 bases. Germline V gene lookup returns CDR1 SGHRS and CDR2 YFSETQ. J was trimmed by 1 base and V by 0 bases; bases with no gene match: 0. CDR3 length: 14 residues. CDR3 nucleotides: TGCGCCAGCAGCTTGGACAGGGGGAACACTGAAGCTTTCTTT. Protein product: CASSLDRGNTEAFF.

The chain recombines TRBV21-1 with TRBJ1-4; the table's D gene call, TRBD1, was not cross checked with the DNA. TRBV21-1 is classified as a pseudogene. The CDR3 length is 16 residues. CDR3 in amino acids: CASSKESRGQYEKLFF. CDR3 nucleotides: TGTGCCAGCAGCAAAGAGTCGAGGGGGCAGTATGAAAAACTGTTTTTT.

The chain is built from TRBV15 and TRBJ2-7; 7 bases are shared with TRBD1. Germline assignment: CDR1 LNHNV and CDR2 YYDKDF (reference sequence). V shed 2 bases, J shed 2 bases, and the junction held 12 bases outside the gene matches. The CDR3 extends over 17 amino acids. The CDR3 DNA reads TGTGCCACCAGCAGATCTGACCCGGGACAGAAAACCTACGAGCAGTACTTC. Its protein product is CATSRSDPGQKTYEQYF.

This sequence joins TRBV20-1 and TRBJ1-2; D remains unclear. Germline CDR1 reads DFQATT; CDR2 reads SNEGSKA (reference sequence). Trimming took off 2 bases at V and 4 bases at J, with 5 bases between the two ends. This CDR3 has 11 residues. In nucleotides, the CDR3 is TGCAGTGCTAGACTAGGCTATGGCTACACCTTC. This codes for CSARLGYGYTF.

This rearrangement joins TRBV29-1 to TRBJ2-3; D is undetermined. Germline V gene data show CDR1 as SQVTM and CDR2 as ANQGSEA. This CDR3 has 12 residues. Trimming shortened V by 6 bases and J by 3 bases, and 10 bases separated the two germline ends. In nucleotides, the CDR3 is TGCAGCGTCGCCGACGGGACAGATACGCAGTATTTT. Translated: CSVADGTDTQYF.

The sample holds a few counts of this clone. The gene calls are TRBV11-2 and TRBJ1-1; perhaps TRBD1 as D (5 bases). CDR1 and CDR2 (germline): SGHAT, FQNNGV. The ends were cut back, 6 bases at V and 0 bases at J, with 11 bases in the middle. The CDR3 sequence is 14 residues long. The CDR3 sequence is CASSMGLMNTEAFF. The DNA for the CDR3 is TGTGCCAGCAGTATGGGACTGATGAACACTGAAGCTTTCTTT.

The gene calls are TRBV9 and TRBJ2-5; perhaps TRBD1 as D (6 bases). The CDR3 spans 16 residues. Trimming removed 4 bases from V and 2 bases from J, with 18 bases in between. Germline assignment: CDR1 SGDLS and CDR2 YYNGEE. The CDR3 DNA reads TGTGCCAGCAGCCCTCCGGGGACATCCGATCAAGAGACCCAGTACTTC. Its translation: CASSPPGTSDQETQYF. The full variable domain, with the rest looked up from reference TRBV9 and TRBJ2-5, is DSGVTQTPKHLITATGQRVTLRCSPRSGDLSVYWYQQSLDQGLQFLIQYYNGEERAKGNILERFSAQQFPDLHSELNLSSLELGDSALYFCASSPPGTSDQETQYFGPGTRLLVL.